This T cell receptor beta chain is from a study of early T cells in non-severe SARS-CoV-2 infection. This clonotype was observed many times. TCRdb analysed the 5' RACE reads with MiXCR anew, one entry per CDR3 protein. Of approximately 84,000 distinct CDR3 sequences in the sample, roughly 13% were seen once. Between the trimmed V and J ends, which lost 1 base and 8 bases, there was a span of 9 bases. Germline V gene lookup returns CDR1 MGHRA and CDR2 YSYEKL. The length of the CDR3 is 13 residues. The origin of this receptor is an adult who was a healthcare worker with PCR-confirmed SARS-CoV-2 infection or an uninfected control (not recorded which). Sequencing was performed on whole blood. This sequence joins TRBV4-1 and TRBJ2-1; TRBD2 might be the D (5 bases). CDR3 in DNA: TGCGCCAGCAGCCAAGTGGCTAGCTATGAGCAGTTCTTC. This gives the protein CASSQVASYEQFF.